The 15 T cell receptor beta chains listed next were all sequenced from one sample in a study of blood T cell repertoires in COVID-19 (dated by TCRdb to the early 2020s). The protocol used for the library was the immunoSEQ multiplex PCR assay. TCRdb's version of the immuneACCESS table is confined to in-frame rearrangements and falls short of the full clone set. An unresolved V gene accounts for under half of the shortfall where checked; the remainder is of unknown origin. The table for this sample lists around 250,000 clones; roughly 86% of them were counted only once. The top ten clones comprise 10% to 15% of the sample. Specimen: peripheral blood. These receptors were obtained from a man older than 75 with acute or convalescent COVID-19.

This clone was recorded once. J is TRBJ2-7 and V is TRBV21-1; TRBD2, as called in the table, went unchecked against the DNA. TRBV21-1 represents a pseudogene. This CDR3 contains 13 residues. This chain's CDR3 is CASDLARPYEQYF. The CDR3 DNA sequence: TGTGCCAGCGACCTAGCGCGTCCCTACGAGCAGTACTTC.

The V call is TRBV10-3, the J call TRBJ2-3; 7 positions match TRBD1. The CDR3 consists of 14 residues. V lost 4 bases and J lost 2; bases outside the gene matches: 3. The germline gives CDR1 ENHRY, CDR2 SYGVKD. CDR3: CAISGQGLTDTQYF. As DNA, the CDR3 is TGTGCCATCAGTGGACAGGGCCTCACAGATACGCAGTATTTT.

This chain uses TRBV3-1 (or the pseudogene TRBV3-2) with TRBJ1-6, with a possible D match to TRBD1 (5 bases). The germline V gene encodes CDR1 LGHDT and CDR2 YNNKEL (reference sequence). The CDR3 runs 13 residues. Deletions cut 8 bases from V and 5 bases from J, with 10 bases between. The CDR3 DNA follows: TGTGCCAGCGGGGGAGGGAATAATTCACCCCTCCACTTT. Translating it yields CASGGGNNSPLHF.

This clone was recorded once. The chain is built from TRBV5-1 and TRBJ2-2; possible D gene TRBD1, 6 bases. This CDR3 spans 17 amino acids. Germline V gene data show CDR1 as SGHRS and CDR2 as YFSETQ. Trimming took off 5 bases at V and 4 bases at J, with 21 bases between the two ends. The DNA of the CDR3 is TGCGCCAGCAGACCGGGCAGGGGCGGCGTGAGCACCGGGGAGCTGTTTTTT. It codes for CASRPGRGGVSTGELFF. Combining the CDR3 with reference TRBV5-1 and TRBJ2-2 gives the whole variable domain KAGVTQTPRYLIKTRGQQVTLSCSPISGHRSVSWYQQTPGQGLQFLFEYFSETQRNKGNFPGRFSGRQFSNSRSEMNVSTLELGDSALYLCASRPGRGGVSTGELFFGEGSRLTVL.

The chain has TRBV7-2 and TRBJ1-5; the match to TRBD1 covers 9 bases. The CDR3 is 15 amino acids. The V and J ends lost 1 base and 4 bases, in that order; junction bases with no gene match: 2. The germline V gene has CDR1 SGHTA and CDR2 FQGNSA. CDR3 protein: CASSLVTGGNQPQHF. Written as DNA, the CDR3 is TGTGCCAGCAGCTTAGTGACAGGGGGAAATCAGCCCCAGCATTTT.

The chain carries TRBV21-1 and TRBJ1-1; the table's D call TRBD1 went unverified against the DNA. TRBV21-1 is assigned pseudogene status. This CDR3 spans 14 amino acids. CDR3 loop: CASSNPGQGSEAFF. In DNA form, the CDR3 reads TGTGCCAGCAGCAACCCGGGACAGGGGTCTGAAGCTTTCTTT.

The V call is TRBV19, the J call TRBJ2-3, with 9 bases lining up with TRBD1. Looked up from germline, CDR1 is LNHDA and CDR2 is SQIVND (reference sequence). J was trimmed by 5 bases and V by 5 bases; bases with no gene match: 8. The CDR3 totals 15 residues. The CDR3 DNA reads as TGTGCCAGTAGTTCCTCAGGACAGGGGAAAGATACGCAGTATTTT. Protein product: CASSSSGQGKDTQYF.

DNA for the CDR3: TGTGCCAGCAGAGGGGCAAATCAGCCCCAGCATTTT. It translates to CASRGANQPQHF. The J gene is TRBJ1-5, the V gene TRBV12-3 or TRBV12-4, with D perhaps TRBD1 (5 bases). V was trimmed by 6 bases and J by 4 bases, leaving 7 bases between them. The CDR3 extends over 12 amino acids.

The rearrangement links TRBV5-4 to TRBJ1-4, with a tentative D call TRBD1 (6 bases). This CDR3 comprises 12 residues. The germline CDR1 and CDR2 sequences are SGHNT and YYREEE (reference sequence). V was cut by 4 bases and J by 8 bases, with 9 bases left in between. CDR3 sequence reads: CASSPRGEKLFF. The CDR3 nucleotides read TGTGCCAGCAGCCCGAGGGGGGAAAAACTGTTTTTT.

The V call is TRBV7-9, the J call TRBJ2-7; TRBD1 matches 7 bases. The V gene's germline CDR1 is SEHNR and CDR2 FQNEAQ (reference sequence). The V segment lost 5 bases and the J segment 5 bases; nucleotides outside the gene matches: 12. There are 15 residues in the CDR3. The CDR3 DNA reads TGTGCCAGCAGCCGGGTGACAGGGTTCCTAAACGAGCAGTACTTC. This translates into CASSRVTGFLNEQYF.

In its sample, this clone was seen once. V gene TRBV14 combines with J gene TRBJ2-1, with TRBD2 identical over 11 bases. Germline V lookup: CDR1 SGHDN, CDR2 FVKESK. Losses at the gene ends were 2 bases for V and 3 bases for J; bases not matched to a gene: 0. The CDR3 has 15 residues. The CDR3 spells CASSQLAGGYNEQFF. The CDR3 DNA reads TGTGCCAGCAGCCAACTAGCGGGAGGCTACAATGAGCAGTTCTTC.

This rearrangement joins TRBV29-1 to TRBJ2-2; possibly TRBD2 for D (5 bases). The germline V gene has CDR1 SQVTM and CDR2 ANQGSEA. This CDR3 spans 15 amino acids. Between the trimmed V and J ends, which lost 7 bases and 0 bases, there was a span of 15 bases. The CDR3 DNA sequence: TGCAGCGCCCCGAAGAGCGGCTCGAACACCGGGGAGCTGTTTTTT. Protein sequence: CSAPKSGSNTGELFF.

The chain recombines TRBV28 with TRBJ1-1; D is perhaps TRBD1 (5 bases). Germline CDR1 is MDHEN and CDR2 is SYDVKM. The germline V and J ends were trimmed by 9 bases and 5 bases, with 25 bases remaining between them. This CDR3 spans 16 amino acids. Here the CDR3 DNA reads TGTGCCAGTCCGACCGAAGGGGAGGGCGGTTGGACTGAAGCTTTCTTT. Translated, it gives CASPTEGEGGWTEAFF.

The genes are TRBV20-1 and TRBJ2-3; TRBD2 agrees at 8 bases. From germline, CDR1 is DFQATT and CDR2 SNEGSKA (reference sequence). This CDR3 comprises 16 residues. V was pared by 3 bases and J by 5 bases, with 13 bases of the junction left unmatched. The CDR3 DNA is TGCAGTGCTAGTCGCGGGGTAGCGGGATTTGGAGATACGCAGTATTTT. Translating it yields CSASRGVAGFGDTQYF.

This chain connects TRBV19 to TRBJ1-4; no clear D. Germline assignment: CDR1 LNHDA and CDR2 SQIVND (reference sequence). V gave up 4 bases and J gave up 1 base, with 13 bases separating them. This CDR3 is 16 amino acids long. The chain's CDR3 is CASSTSSTRTNEKLFF. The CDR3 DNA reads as TGTGCCAGTAGTACCTCCTCCACGCGAACTAATGAAAAACTGTTTTTT.